Reported below is one T cell receptor (beta chain). An end of the junction does not agree with germline; a read error may underlie this. The record originates from a study of tumor-infiltrating lymphocytes in primary liver carcinoma. Each 20-30 mg portion of unsorted bulk tissue served as the source for co-extraction of RNA and DNA. CDR3 size: 16 residues. The researchers produced TCR beta cDNA from roughly 550 ng total RNA with a constant-region primer. Libraries of TCR beta came from three nested multiplex PCR rounds with slightly modified ARM-PCR. Two initial PCR rounds of about 11 cycles each paired TRBV1-TRBV30 forward primers with a C-beta reverse primer. TCRdb re-called the multiplex PCR reads through MiXCR, storing one row per CDR3 protein. The data contain more than 90,000 distinct CDR3 sequences, under 70% of them singletons.

The chain joins TRBV12-3 or TRBV12-4 to TRBJ2-1, with 10 bases fitting TRBD2. The sample comprised liver tumor tissue from sampling region 2. Subset reported: tumor region T2, inferior pole. This TCR derives from a woman in her fifties or sixties with primary liver carcinoma and hepatitis B virus infection. The CDR3 nucleotides are TGTCCCAGCAGGGCTTTAGCGGGAGGTTGGGGAGAGACCCAGTTCTTC. This encodes CPSRALAGGWGETQFF.